This entry lists 10 T cell receptor beta chains sequenced from one sample in a study of T cells in Graves' hyperthyroidism and ophthalmopathy. TCR beta CDR3 region amplification was performed from RNA transcripts. During a first-round RT-PCR of the TCR CDR3, the HTBI primer set was used. TCRdb fed the multiplex PCR reads into MiXCR, producing one record per CDR3 protein. The table has about 350,000 distinct CDR3 sequences, roughly 18% seen once. The material sequenced was blood. These receptors were taken from a woman in her forties with Graves' ophthalmopathy.

This clonotype was observed at least ten times. This chain links TRBV24-1 with TRBJ2-2; D might be TRBD1 (6 bases). This CDR3 has 13 amino acids. Germline V gives CDR1 KGHDR, CDR2 SFDVKD. The V and J ends lost 8 bases and 6 bases respectively, with 12 bases between them. The CDR3 DNA sequence: TGTGCCACCAAGACAGGACCTTCCGGGGAGCTGTTTTTT. Translated: CATKTGPSGELFF.

The genes are TRBV28 and TRBJ2-7; 10 bases fit TRBD2. The trim removed 5 bases at V and 2 bases at J, leaving 6 bases unmatched. Germline loops: CDR1 MDHEN, CDR2 SYDVKM. CDR3 length: 15 residues. The CDR3 reads CASSQTSGAAYEQYF. CDR3 nucleotide sequence: TGTGCCAGCAGTCAAACTAGCGGGGCCGCCTACGAGCAGTACTTC.

This clonotype has a count of ten or more. The rearrangement joins TRBV28 to TRBJ1-1; no clear D gene. Trimming took 2 bases from V and 9 from J, leaving 10 bases between them. The CDR3 is 12 amino acids. From germline, CDR1 is MDHEN and CDR2 SYDVKM. CDR3 loop: CASSLIQAKAFF. The CDR3 DNA sequence: TGTGCCAGCAGTTTAATCCAAGCCAAAGCTTTCTTT.

This clonotype was recorded at least ten times. This chain links TRBV20-1 with TRBJ2-7; 10 bases are a match to TRBD2. Germline V lookup: CDR1 DFQATT, CDR2 SNEGSKA (reference sequence). The CDR3 runs to 16 residues. The V segment lost 1 base and the J segment 0 bases; nucleotides outside the gene matches: 6. The CDR3 reads CSARAPGLAASYEQYF. CDR3 nucleotides: TGCAGTGCTAGAGCCCCCGGACTAGCGGCCTCCTACGAGCAGTACTTC.

The sample holds many counts of this clonotype. The chain joins TRBV15 to TRBJ1-5; 7 positions match TRBD1. Germline CDR1 LNHNV, CDR2 YYDKDF (reference sequence). The CDR3 totals 19 residues. V shed 1 base and J 0 bases; nucleotides not matched to a gene: 12. The CDR3: CATSRARGGEIYSNQPQHF. The DNA of the CDR3 is TGTGCCACCAGCAGAGCAAGAGGGGGCGAAATCTATAGCAATCAGCCCCAGCATTTT.

This clonotype was found many times. V gene TRBV12-3 or TRBV12-4 combines with J gene TRBJ2-7; 10 bases are a match to TRBD2. J lost 2 bases, V lost 6 bases, and 7 bases had no gene match. This CDR3 has 15 amino acids. The CDR3 here is CASSPGTSATYEQYF. Written as DNA, the CDR3 is TGTGCCAGCAGCCCCGGGACTAGCGCCACCTACGAGCAGTACTTC.

The CDR3 nucleotides read TGTGCCACCAGCAGAGAAGACTATGGCTACACCTTC. Translating it yields CATSREDYGYTF. The V call is TRBV15, the J call TRBJ1-2; D remains unclear. Trimming took 0 bases from V and 3 from J, leaving 2 bases between them. Germline assignment: CDR1 LNHNV and CDR2 YYDKDF (reference sequence). This CDR3 has 12 amino acids.

This clonotype has a count of ten or more. The chain is built from TRBV7-9 and TRBJ2-3, with no clear D. Germline V lookup: CDR1 SEHNR, CDR2 FQNEAQ (reference sequence). The CDR3 contains 13 residues. With 5 bases removed from V and 0 bases from J, the gap between germline ends came to 6 bases. For the CDR3, the DNA is TGTGCCAGCAGCCCCTTTAGCACAGATACGCAGTATTTT. Its protein product is CASSPFSTDTQYF.

This clonotype showed up many times. The chain has TRBV28 and TRBJ2-7, with 9 nucleotides matching TRBD2. There are 13 residues in the CDR3. Trimming removed 6 bases from V and 2 bases from J; junction bases left unmatched: 2. CDR1 and CDR2 from the germline V gene are MDHEN and SYDVKM. CDR3 amino acids: CASRSGGPYEQYF. DNA for the CDR3: TGTGCCAGCAGAAGCGGGGGGCCCTACGAGCAGTACTTC. Full variable domain (remainder filled in from reference TRBV28 and TRBJ2-7): DVKVTQSSRYLVKRTGEKVFLECVQDMDHENMFWYRQDPGLGLRLIYFSYDVKMKEKGDIPEGYSVSREKKERFSLILESASTNQTSMYLCASRSGGPYEQYFGPGTRLTVT.

The CDR3 spells CASTRTEAFF. CDR3 sequence (DNA): TGTGCCAGCACCCGGACTGAAGCTTTCTTT. The rearrangement joins TRBV12-3 or TRBV12-4 to TRBJ1-1, with no clear D. This CDR3 spans 10 amino acids. V lost 7 bases and J 5 bases, leaving 5 bases between the germline ends.